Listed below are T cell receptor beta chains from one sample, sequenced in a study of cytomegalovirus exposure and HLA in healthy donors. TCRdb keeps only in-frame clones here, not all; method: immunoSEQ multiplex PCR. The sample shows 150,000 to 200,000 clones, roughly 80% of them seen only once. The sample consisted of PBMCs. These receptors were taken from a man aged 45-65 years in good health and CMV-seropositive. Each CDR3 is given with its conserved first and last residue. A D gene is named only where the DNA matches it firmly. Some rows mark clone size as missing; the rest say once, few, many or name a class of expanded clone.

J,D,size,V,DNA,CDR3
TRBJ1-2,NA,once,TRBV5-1,TGCGCCAGCAGCCTAACAGCAAACTATGGCTACACCTTC,CASSLTANYGYTF
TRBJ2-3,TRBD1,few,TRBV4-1,TGCGCCAGCACAGCGGTGGTGGACAGGGTCACAGATACGCAGTATTTT,CASTAVVDRVTDTQYF
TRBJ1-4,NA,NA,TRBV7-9,TGTTCCAGCAGCTTAGAGGGGTCAACTAATGAAAAACTGTTTTTT,CSSSLEGSTNEKLFF
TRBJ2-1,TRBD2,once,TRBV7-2,TGTGCCAGCAGCTTTCTAGCGGGAGAGGGGTATGAGCAGTTCTTC,CASSFLAGEGYEQFF
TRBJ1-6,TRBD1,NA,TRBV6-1,TGTGCCAGCAGTGAACAGGGGGCTGTCAATTCACCCCTCCACTTT,CASSEQGAVNSPLHF
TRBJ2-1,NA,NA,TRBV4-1,TGCGCCAGCAGCCAAGATACTAGCCCTCTCTCCTACAATGAGCAGTTCTTC,CASSQDTSPLSYNEQFF
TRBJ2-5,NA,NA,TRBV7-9,TGTGCCAGCAGCTTAGTGGGAGCAGAGACCCAGTACTTC,CASSLVGAETQYF
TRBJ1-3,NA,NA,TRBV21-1,TGTGCCAGCAGCCCCCGGACAGGGTGGACTGGAAACACCATATATTTT,CASSPRTGWTGNTIYF
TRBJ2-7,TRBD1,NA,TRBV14,TGTGCCAGCAGCCGGACAGGGATCTACGAGCAGTACTTC,CASSRTGIYEQYF
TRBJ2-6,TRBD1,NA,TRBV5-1,TGCGCCAGCGCAACAGGGGTGAGCTCTGGGGCCAACGTCCTGACTTTC,CASATGVSSGANVLTF
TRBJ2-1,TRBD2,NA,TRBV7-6,TGTGCCAGCAGCTTACTAGCGGGGGGGTACAATGAGCAGTTCTTC,CASSLLAGGYNEQFF
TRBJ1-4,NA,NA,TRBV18,TGTGCCAGCTCACCACGTGCAGGGGATGCAACTAATGAAAAACTGTTTTTT,CASSPRAGDATNEKLFF